The 32 T cell receptor beta chains in this list originate from one sample, sequenced in a study of control samples from healthy donors and cancer patients. Profiled with immunoSEQ multiplex PCR; TCRdb holds only in-frame clones, not every one. The profile shows 60,000 to 95,000 clones, about nine tenths of them singletons. The source material was PBMCs. These receptors all come from a woman between 45 and 65 years old with colorectal cancer.

The gene calls are TRBV5-1 and TRBJ1-4; no clear D gene. CDR1 and CDR2 (germline): SGHRS, YFSETQ. V lost 1 base to trimming and J lost 0 bases, with 4 bases between them. The CDR3 is 14 amino acids. In nucleotides, the CDR3 is TGCGCCAGCAGCTTGAAGGCAACTAATGAAAAACTGTTTTTT. This gives the protein CASSLKATNEKLFF.

The rearrangement uses TRBV30 and TRBJ1-2, with D hard to call. Germline CDR1 reads GTSNPN; CDR2 reads SVGIG (reference sequence). V was cut by 3 bases and J by 4 bases, with 12 bases left in between. CDR3 length: 13 residues. CDR3 region: CAWSEGTLYGYTF. CDR3 coding DNA: TGTGCCTGGAGCGAGGGCACCCTCTATGGCTACACCTTC.

As regards this clone: The junction departs from the called germline gene at one end, perhaps through a read error. V and J are TRBV5-8 and TRBJ2-5, with D uncertain. Germline CDR1 reads SGHTS; CDR2 reads YDEGEE. The CDR3 sequence is 12 residues long. Written as DNA, the CDR3 is TGTGCCAGCAGCTTGACGGCTGAGACCCGGTACTTC. Its protein is CASSLTAETRYF.

The gene calls are TRBV7-2 and TRBJ2-2, with D possibly being TRBD2 (5 bases). V gave up 7 bases and J gave up 4 bases, with 16 bases separating them. In germline, CDR1 is SGHTA, CDR2 FQGNSA. CDR3 length: 15 residues. CDR3 DNA sequence: TGTGCCAGCATAGGGCGGCCCCGGGGCACCGGGGAGCTGTTTTTT. It is translated as CASIGRPRGTGELFF.

The CDR3 loop is CASSVPTGDYGYTF. In DNA form, the CDR3 reads TGTGCCAGCAGTGTACCAACAGGGGACTATGGCTACACCTTC. The chain carries TRBV28 and TRBJ1-2; 7 bases agree with TRBD1. Germline loops: CDR1 MDHEN, CDR2 SYDVKM. The V gene end was trimmed by 5 bases and the J gene end by 3 bases; junction bases not matched to a gene: 6. This CDR3 is built from 14 residues.

The chain couples TRBV6-2 or TRBV6-3 to TRBJ2-7, with D unclear. V lost 4 bases and J 2 bases, leaving 9 bases between the germline ends. In germline, CDR1 is MNHEY, CDR2 SVGEGT. This CDR3 has 13 residues. CDR3 in DNA: TGTGCCAGCAGTTTAGGCACAACCTACGAGCAGTACGTC. It is translated as CASSLGTTYEQYV.

About this clone itself: The same CDR3 also results from other DNA sequences found in this sample. The V gene is TRBV18, the J gene TRBJ1-6; 9 bases line up with TRBD1. The CDR3 has 15 amino acids. Germline V lookup: CDR1 KGHSH, CDR2 LQKENI. Trimming at V came to 2 bases and at J to 5 bases, leaving 1 base not matched to a gene. CDR3 loop: CASSPRDRDNSPLHF. CDR3 bases: TGTGCCAGCTCACCAAGGGACAGGGATAATTCACCCCTCCACTTT. The entire variable domain, with the rest obtained from reference TRBV18 and TRBJ1-6, is as follows: NAGVMQNPRHLVRRRGQEARLRCSPMKGHSHVYWYRQLPEEGLKFMVYLQKENIIDESGMPKERFSAEFPKEGPSILRIQQVVRGDSAAYFCASSPRDRDNSPLHFGNGTRLTVT.

This clone showed up just a few times. This sequence joins TRBV30 and TRBJ2-7; the D gene is possibly TRBD1 (6 bases). The CDR3 is made up of 14 amino acids. V lost 4 bases, J lost 4 bases, and 17 bases lay in between. Per the germline V gene, CDR1 is GTSNPN and CDR2 is SVGIG (reference sequence). CDR3 amino acids: CAWTRPGQTYEQYV. The DNA for the CDR3 is TGTGCCTGGACACGTCCGGGACAAACTTACGAGCAGTACGTC.

In its sample, this clone was seen once. J is TRBJ1-2 and V is TRBV28; D is perhaps TRBD1 (5 bases). CDR3 size: 12 residues. V was pared by 3 bases and J by 8 bases, with 10 bases between. In germline, CDR1 is MDHEN, CDR2 SYDVKM. The CDR3: CASSLSGRGYTF. CDR3 DNA: TGTGCCAGCAGTTTGTCGGGACGCGGCTACACCTTC.

This rearrangement joins TRBV6-2 or TRBV6-3 to TRBJ2-7; D is possibly TRBD1 (5 bases). V lost 4 bases, J lost 3 bases, and 13 bases lay in between. The germline V gene encodes CDR1 MNHEY and CDR2 SVGEGT. The CDR3 runs to 14 residues. This chain's CDR3 is CASSSPHTGYEQYV. The CDR3 nucleotides read TGTGCCAGCAGTTCGCCCCATACAGGCTACGAGCAGTACGTC.

The chain joins TRBV6-2 or TRBV6-3 to TRBJ2-1; TRBD1 agrees at 7 bases. The germline CDR1 and CDR2 sequences are MNHEY and SVGEGT. The CDR3 runs to 12 residues. Trimming at V came to 5 bases and at J to 6 bases, leaving 1 base not matched to a gene. The CDR3: CASSRTGNEQFF. The CDR3 region has the DNA TGTGCCAGCAGTCGGACAGGCAATGAGCAGTTCTTC.

This clone was detected only a few times. The V gene is TRBV6-1, the J gene TRBJ1-4; 10 nucleotides line up with TRBD1. This CDR3 spans 16 amino acids. Germline V gene data show CDR1 as MNHNS and CDR2 as SASEGT. V was clipped by 2 bases and J by 7 bases; unmatched bases: 7. CDR3 DNA sequence: TGTGCCAGCAGTGAATGGGGACAGGGGCAAGGTGAAAAACTGTTTTTT. This sequence encodes CASSEWGQGQGEKLFF.

The chain has TRBV7-2 and TRBJ2-7, with D perhaps TRBD1 (6 bases). This CDR3 is 13 amino acids long. Trimming removed 2 bases at V and 5 bases at J, with 10 bases between. Germline lookup yields CDR1 SGHTA and CDR2 FQGNSA. This CDR3 is CASSLWAGDEQYV. The CDR3 bases are TGTGCCAGCAGCTTATGGGCAGGGGACGAGCAGTACGTC.

The CDR3 spells CASSLAYQETQYF. In nucleotides, the CDR3 is TGTGCCAGCAGCTTGGCGTACCAAGAGACCCAGTACTTC. This rearrangement joins TRBV7-3 to TRBJ2-5; unclear D gene. Germline values: CDR1 SGHTA, CDR2 FQGTGA. V shed 3 bases and J shed 0 bases, with 5 bases lying between them. The CDR3 totals 13 residues.

This clone was found a few times. The V gene is TRBV5-1, the J gene TRBJ1-3; 7 positions agree with TRBD1. V was pared by 5 bases and J by 0 bases, with 5 bases of the junction left unmatched. CDR1 is SGHRS and CDR2 is YFSETQ in the germline V gene. The CDR3 extends over 15 amino acids. CDR3 bases: TGCGCCAGCAGTATCGACAGGGACTCTGGAAACACCATATATTTT. This encodes CASSIDRDSGNTIYF.

V and J are TRBV6-5 and TRBJ2-3, with TRBD2 matching over 8 bases. Germline V gene data show CDR1 as MNHEY and CDR2 as SVGAGI. The V segment lost 0 bases and the J segment 5 bases; nucleotides outside the gene matches: 4. The CDR3 loop spans 15 amino acids. CDR3 nucleotides: TGTGCCAGCAGTTACTCTGGACTAGCCGAAGATACGCAGTATTTT. Its protein is CASSYSGLAEDTQYF.

This chain links TRBV15 with TRBJ1-3; a weak D match, TRBD1 (6 bases). CDR1 and CDR2 from the germline V gene are LNHNV and YYDKDF (reference sequence). There are 18 residues in the CDR3. V was cut by 0 bases and J by 2 bases, with 17 bases left in between. CDR3 sequence: CATSRDPWGARTGNTIYF. In DNA, the CDR3 is TGTGCCACCAGCAGAGATCCCTGGGGGGCTCGGACTGGAAACACCATATATTTT.

The chain links TRBV19 to TRBJ2-3; 8 nucleotides line up with TRBD1. Unmatched junction bases numbered 9, after V lost 5 bases and J lost 5 bases. CDR3 length: 15 amino acids. The germline gives CDR1 LNHDA, CDR2 SQIVND (reference sequence). The CDR3 here is CASSPEDRVEDTQYF. The CDR3 nucleotides are TGTGCCAGTAGTCCAGAGGACAGGGTTGAAGATACGCAGTATTTT.

This clone appeared once. J is TRBJ2-3 and V is TRBV5-6; TRBD1 matches at 10 bases. V dropped 4 bases and J dropped 5; count of bases not matched to a gene: 4. This CDR3 contains 14 residues. Germline V gene data show CDR1 as SGHDT and CDR2 as YYEEEE. This CDR3 reads CASSPGQGRDTQYF. The DNA of the CDR3 is TGTGCCAGCAGCCCGGGACAGGGGAGAGATACGCAGTATTTT. The entire variable domain, with the rest obtained from reference TRBV5-6 and TRBJ2-3, is as follows: DAGVTQSPTHLIKTRGQQVTLRCSPKSGHDTVSWYQQALGQGPQFIFQYYEEEERQRGNFPDRFSGHQFPNYSSELNVNALLLGDSALYLCASSPGQGRDTQYFGPGTRLTVL.

The V gene is TRBV12-3 or TRBV12-4, the J gene TRBJ2-1; D gene ambiguous. The length of the CDR3 is 12 residues. V dropped 5 bases and J dropped 4 bases, with 6 bases sitting between them. The CDR3 region has the DNA TGTGCCAGCAGTACAGTTTACAATGAGCAGTTCTTC. This gives the protein CASSTVYNEQFF.

V gene TRBV19 combines with J gene TRBJ1-2, with unresolved D. The CDR3 is 13 residues long. The germline V gene encodes CDR1 LNHDA and CDR2 SQIVND (reference sequence). Between the trimmed V and J ends, which lost 3 bases and 2 bases, there was a span of 7 bases. The CDR3 bases are TGTGCCAGTAGTATTTCCGGGAACTATGGCTACACCTTC. Its translation: CASSISGNYGYTF. Using reference TRBV19 and TRBJ1-2 for the parts outside the CDR3, the full variable domain is DGGITQSPKYLFRKEGQNVTLSCEQNLNHDAMYWYRQDPGQGLRLIYYSQIVNDFQKGDIAEGYSVSREKKESFPLTVTSAQKNPTAFYLCASSISGNYGYTFGSGTRLTVV.

The CDR3 spells CASSLGSKAGGELFF. CDR3 sequence (DNA): TGTGCCAGCAGCTTGGGCAGCAAAGCAGGGGGGGAGCTGTTTTTT. The J gene is TRBJ2-2, the V gene TRBV7-3, with D possibly being TRBD1 (5 bases). The CDR3 is 15 amino acids. V shed 3 bases and J shed 8 bases, with 16 bases lying between them. CDR1 and CDR2 from the germline V gene are SGHTA and FQGTGA. Full variable domain (remainder filled in from reference TRBV7-3 and TRBJ2-2): GAGVSQTPSNKVTEKGKYVELRCDPISGHTALYWYRQSLGQGPEFLIYFQGTGAADDSGLPNDRFFAVRPEGSVSTLKIQRTERGDSAVYLCASSLGSKAGGELFFGEGSRLTVL.

The chain employs TRBV6-4 and TRBJ2-2; D is possibly TRBD2 (6 bases). V was shortened by 8 bases and J by 0 bases, with 22 bases between the two germline ends. Germline V gene data show CDR1 as MRHNA and CDR2 as SNTAGT. The CDR3 runs 18 residues. DNA for the CDR3: TGTGCCAGCCGGGGAACTCTAGGGACTGGAGCGAACACCGGGGAGCTGTTTTTT. It specifies CASRGTLGTGANTGELFF.

V usage is TRBV5-1 and J usage is TRBJ2-3, with D perhaps matching TRBD2 (5 bases). This CDR3 is 12 amino acids long. V shed 3 bases and J shed 4 bases, with 6 bases lying between them. CDR1 SGHRS and CDR2 YFSETQ come from the germline V gene. The CDR3 nucleotides read TGCGCCAGCAGCTCACTAGCAGATACGCAGTATTTT. It specifies CASSSLADTQYF.

This clone appeared once. The chain's CDR3 is CASTPSPAGTDTQYF. CDR3 coding DNA: TGTGCCAGCACCCCAAGCCCCGCGGGGACAGATACGCAGTATTTT. The rearrangement uses TRBV9 and TRBJ2-3; TRBD2 is a possible D gene (6 bases). The CDR3 is made up of 15 amino acids. Deletions cut 6 bases from V and 3 bases from J, with 17 bases between. CDR1 is SGDLS, CDR2 YYNGEE, per germline.

V usage is TRBV6-5 and J usage is TRBJ1-2; tentative D call: TRBD1 (5 bases). CDR3 length: 13 amino acids. The V and J ends lost 5 bases and 4 bases respectively, with 11 bases between them. The germline CDR1 and CDR2 sequences are MNHEY and SVGAGI. The chain's CDR3 is CASSRQGTYGYTF. The CDR3 coding sequence is TGTGCCAGCAGTCGGCAGGGTACCTATGGCTACACCTTC.

CDR3 sequence reads: CASRHGSDSYGGTIYF. The CDR3 region has the DNA TGTGCCAGCAGGCATGGGTCGGACTCCTACGGGGGAACCATATATTTT. This rearrangement joins TRBV5-6 to TRBJ1-3; TRBD1 might be the D (5 bases). Germline CDR1 and CDR2: SGHDT and YYEEEE. The CDR3 spans 16 residues. Trimming pared 5 bases from V and 10 bases from J, leaving 25 bases between.

The V gene is TRBV4-1, the J gene TRBJ2-3, with TRBD1 matching 10 bases. Germline V gene data show CDR1 as MGHRA and CDR2 as YSYEKL. CDR3 length: 17 residues. Trimming took 2 bases from V and 2 from J; bases not matched to a gene: 7. CDR3 amino acids: CASSQPGQGRNTDTQYF. DNA for the CDR3: TGCGCCAGCAGCCAACCGGGACAGGGGAGGAACACAGATACGCAGTATTTT.

The chain carries TRBV3-1 (or the pseudogene TRBV3-2) and TRBJ1-2; D gene ambiguous. The CDR3 contains 15 residues. The V and J ends lost 1 base and 4 bases respectively, with 13 bases between them. CDR1 and CDR2 from the germline V gene are LGHDT and YNNKEL (reference sequence). The CDR3 DNA sequence: TGTGCCAGCAGCCAAGGCGCCGGGGTCAGCTATGGCTACACCTTC. It encodes CASSQGAGVSYGYTF.

This clone was counted a single time. The V and J genes are TRBV3-1 (or the pseudogene TRBV3-2) and TRBJ1-2; tentative D call: TRBD1 (5 bases). The ends were cut back, 3 bases at V and 8 bases at J, with 16 bases in the middle. This CDR3 is built from 14 residues. The V gene's germline CDR1 is LGHDT and CDR2 YNNKEL (reference sequence). CDR3 nucleotide sequence: TGTGCCAGCAGCCAGAGACACGGTTGGGACGGCTACACCTTC. Protein sequence: CASSQRHGWDGYTF.

The J gene is TRBJ1-5, the V gene TRBV9; 7 bases map to TRBD1. The CDR3 totals 14 residues. With 2 bases clipped from V and 4 bases from J, the junction kept 3 bases outside the gene matches. Germline V gene sequence: CDR1 SGDLS, CDR2 YYNGEE. The CDR3 loop is CASSVGTDNQPQHF. CDR3 DNA: TGTGCCAGCAGCGTTGGGACAGATAATCAGCCCCAGCATTTT.

This rearrangement joins TRBV6-6 to TRBJ1-5, with D unclear. Trimming pared 1 base from V and 6 bases from J, leaving 10 bases between. Germline assignment: CDR1 MNHNY and CDR2 SVGAGI (reference sequence). The length of the CDR3 is 14 residues. The CDR3 reads CASSYWGVSQPQHF. CDR3 DNA: TGTGCCAGCAGTTACTGGGGTGTTAGTCAGCCCCAGCATTTT.